This T cell receptor (beta chain) was sequenced during a study of T cell responses to AZD1222 COVID-19 vaccine. Study-wide results and caveats: Spike was spanned by vaccine-associated CD4 TCRs, which were dominant at 160-218 and 743-854.

V was trimmed by 6 bases and J by 6 bases, leaving 18 bases between them. Germline V gene sequence: CDR1 LNHDA, CDR2 SQIVND (reference sequence). The CDR3 has 15 amino acids. Pooling covered second doses at about 4 or about 12 weeks. Profiling relied on immunoSEQ multiplex PCR, and the TCRdb table lists in-frame clones only, not all of them. Among 100,000 to 150,000 clones, roughly nine tenths were seen once, and the ten largest hold under 3%. A note on this clone: What it binds is unknown.

The sequence came from an adult who received the AZD1222 COVID-19 vaccine. Sequenced material: peripheral blood, taken 28 days after the second AZD1222 dose. V and J are TRBV19 and TRBJ1-5; D may be TRBD1 (5 bases). The CDR3 here is CASSRDGPTGQPQHF. The CDR3 DNA sequence: TGTGCCAGTAGCCGGGACGGACCCACGGGTCAGCCCCAGCATTTT.